The present entry profiles one TCR beta chain with its context. These data belong to a study of technical replicates of blood from a handful of donors. CDR3 length: 14 residues. CDR1 and CDR2 from the germline V gene are SEHNR and FQNEAQ (reference sequence). V lost 3 bases, J lost 7 bases, and 7 bases stayed unmatched. TCRdb keeps only in-frame clones here, not all; method: immunoSEQ multiplex PCR. The data show over 85,000 clones, around 94% seen once. Sample: T cells isolated from PBMCs. This sequence joins TRBV7-9 and TRBJ2-7; 9 bases are shared with TRBD1. The source of this sequence is a human donor in good health. The CDR3 sequence is CASSFRDRASEQYF. The CDR3, as DNA: TGTGCCAGCAGCTTTAGGGACAGGGCTAGTGAGCAGTACTTC.